These 6 T cell receptor beta chains originate from one sample sequenced in a study of blood T cells in healthy people across ages. Next came a second PCR, run for about 6 to 12 cycles, which used a sample-barcoded 5' primer along with a J-beta primer mix. TCRdb independently ran MiXCR on the 5' RACE reads; one entry per CDR3 protein. The sample yields approximately 780,000 distinct CDR3 sequences, 20% to 30% seen once. In addition, the sample was reused for a study of T cells of mothers and their children.

Sample: blood. These receptors were obtained from a boy younger than 18 in good health.

The chain recombines TRBV25-1 with TRBJ1-1, with a possible D match to TRBD1 (6 bases). The CDR3 has 12 residues. V was pared by 2 bases and J by 7 bases, with 8 bases between. Germline CDR1 MGHDK, CDR2 SYGVNS. The CDR3: CASSERGVEAFF. The CDR3 DNA is TGTGCCAGCAGTGAAAGGGGGGTTGAAGCTTTCTTT. The full variable domain, its missing parts supplied by reference TRBV25-1 and TRBJ1-1, is EADIYQTPRYLVIGTGKKITLECSQTMGHDKMYWYQQDPGMELHLIHYSYGVNSTEKGDLSSESTVSRIRTEHFPLTLESARPSHTSQYLCASSERGVEAFFGQGTRLTVV.

This clonotype was seen a handful of times. The chain uses TRBV12-5 and TRBJ2-1; no definite D call. Deletions cut 6 bases from V and 4 bases from J, with 10 bases between. Germline CDR1 LGHNT, CDR2 FRNRAP. The CDR3 contains 13 residues. The CDR3 bases are TGTGCTAGTGGCCGCTTTGGGTACAATGAGCAGTTCTTC. Protein sequence: CASGRFGYNEQFF. Complete variable domain (other parts from reference TRBV12-5 and TRBJ2-1): DARVTQTPRHKVTEMGQEVTMRCQPILGHNTVFWYRQTMMQGLELLAYFRNRAPLDDSGMPKDRFSAEMPDATLATLKIQPSEPRDSAVYFCASGRFGYNEQFFGPGTRLTVL.

This chain uses TRBV5-1 with TRBJ2-5; D remains ambiguous. Deletions cut 5 bases from V and 0 bases from J, with 14 bases between. This CDR3 spans 15 amino acids. The germline CDR1 and CDR2 sequences are SGHRS and YFSETQ. The CDR3 bases are TGCGCCAGCAGAAGGGCAGCGCAGTACCAAGAGACCCAGTACTTC. Protein sequence: CASRRAAQYQETQYF.

The chain recombines TRBV4-2 with TRBJ1-2; no reliable D call. The CDR3 length is 15 residues. The germline CDR1 and CDR2 sequences are LGHNA and YNFKEQ. V lost 0 bases and J lost 4, with 12 bases in between. CDR3 residues: CASSQEAQELYGYTF. DNA of the CDR3: TGTGCCAGCAGCCAAGAGGCGCAGGAGCTCTATGGCTACACCTTC.

This clonotype has only a few counts. The rearrangement joins TRBV29-1 to TRBJ2-7; D remains unclear. CDR1 is SQVTM, CDR2 ANQGSEA, per germline. CDR3 length: 15 residues. V was trimmed by 4 bases and J by 0 bases, leaving 16 bases between them. The CDR3 nucleotides are TGCAGCGTTGTAGGCGGCGGATTTCCCTCCTACGAGCAGTACTTC. Protein product: CSVVGGGFPSYEQYF.

The chain recombines TRBV4-1 with TRBJ2-2; 9 nucleotides align to TRBD2. Trimming at V came to 4 bases and at J to 5 bases, leaving 11 bases not matched to a gene. Looked up from germline, CDR1 is MGHRA and CDR2 is YSYEKL. The CDR3 contains 17 residues. CDR3: CASSLNRGGGDTGELFF. The CDR3, as DNA: TGCGCCAGCAGCCTAAATCGGGGCGGGGGGGATACCGGGGAGCTGTTTTTT.